The next 13 T cell receptor beta chains were all read from a single sample in a study of Graves' ophthalmopathy and Graves' hyperthyroidism. Amplification of the TCR beta CDR3 regions used RNA transcripts (as template). HTBI primers were used in a first-round RT-PCR, which preceded a second-round multiplex PCR. TCRdb re-derived calls from the multiplex PCR reads in MiXCR, one entry per CDR3 protein. The sample shows some 750,000 distinct CDR3 sequences, around 40% of them seen only once. Sequencing used peripheral blood. The receptors here all came from an adult man with Graves' ophthalmopathy.

The genes are TRBV6-6 and TRBJ1-6, with D hard to call. V dropped 6 bases and J dropped 9 bases, with 18 bases sitting between them. This CDR3 has 15 amino acids. CDR1 is MNHNY, CDR2 SVGAGI, per germline (reference sequence). The CDR3 is CASSPADYSGSPLHF. The CDR3 DNA follows: TGTGCCAGCAGCCCCGCCGACTATTCAGGTTCACCCCTCCACTTT.

This chain uses TRBV3-1 with TRBJ1-1, with unresolved D. V lost 4 bases to trimming and J lost 5 bases, with 8 bases between them. The CDR3 has 12 amino acids. Germline V gene sequence: CDR1 LGHDT, CDR2 YNNKEL (reference sequence). In DNA, the CDR3 is TGTGCCAGCAGCCTACAAAGGACTGAAGCTTTCTTT. Protein sequence: CASSLQRTEAFF. Drawing the rest from reference TRBV3-1 and TRBJ1-1, the complete variable domain is DTAVSQTPKYLVTQMGNDKSIKCEQNLGHDTMYWYKQDSKKFLKIMFSYNNKELIINETVPNRFSPKSPDKAHLNLHINSLELGDSAVYFCASSLQRTEAFFGQGTRLTVV.

The V gene is TRBV4-1, the J gene TRBJ1-1; tentative D call: TRBD1 (6 bases). The CDR3 runs 14 residues. CDR1 and CDR2 from the germline V gene are MGHRA and YSYEKL. Trimming shortened V by 8 bases and J by 1 base, and 14 bases separated the two germline ends. The chain's CDR3 is CASRTGYGNTEAFF. The DNA for the CDR3 is TGCGCCAGCCGAACAGGGTACGGGAACACTGAAGCTTTCTTT.

In its sample, this clonotype was seen a few times. This chain joins TRBV20-1 and TRBJ1-1; D uncertain. With 6 bases removed from V and 7 bases from J, the gap between germline ends came to 12 bases. The germline gives CDR1 DFQATT, CDR2 SNEGSKA (reference sequence). The CDR3 covers 11 residues. DNA of the CDR3: TGCAGTGCCCAGGTTGTAGGTGAAGCTTTCTTT. Translation gives CSAQVVGEAFF.

This clonotype has more than one count but fewer than ten. V gene TRBV7-3 combines with J gene TRBJ1-1; D may be TRBD1 (5 bases). The germline CDR1 and CDR2 sequences are SGHTA and FQGTGA. Trimming took off 7 bases at V and 1 base at J, with 10 bases between the two ends. This CDR3 has 13 amino acids. The CDR3 reads CASNGRENTEAFF. CDR3 sequence (DNA): TGTGCCAGCAACGGCAGGGAGAACACTGAAGCTTTCTTT.

The chain couples TRBV5-5 to TRBJ2-7; maybe TRBD1 (5 bases). The CDR3 loop spans 12 amino acids. CDR1 and CDR2 (germline): SGHKS, YYEKEE (reference sequence). CDR3 amino acids: CAIDSFSYEQYF. The DNA of the CDR3 is TGTGCAATCGACAGCTTCTCCTACGAGCAGTACTTC.

Points on this clonotype: Possible read error: a much larger clone is one base away. The chain links TRBV7-6 to TRBJ2-7; the D is unclear. There are 12 residues in the CDR3. In germline, CDR1 is SGHVS, CDR2 FNYEAQ. For the CDR3, the DNA is TGTACCAGCAGCTTAGAGTCCTACGAGCAGTACTTC. It yields the protein CTSSLESYEQYF. Full variable domain (outside the CDR3, taken from reference TRBV7-6 and TRBJ2-7): GAGVSQSPRYKVTKRGQDVALRCDPISGHVSLYWYRQALGQGPEFLTYFNYEAQQDKSGLPNDRFSAERPEGSISTLTIQRTEQRDSAMYRCTSSLESYEQYFGPGTRLTVT.

This clonotype showed up just a few times. The chain is built from TRBV9 and TRBJ2-7, with D hard to call. The V end was cut by 0 bases, the J end by 6 bases, with 10 bases between. This CDR3 spans 13 amino acids. CDR1 SGDLS and CDR2 YYNGEE come from the germline V gene. CDR3 bases: TGTGCCAGCAGCGTAGTTCAGCAATCCGAGCAGTACTTC. Translation gives CASSVVQQSEQYF.

CDR3: CASSDHGKDTEAFF. CDR3 nucleotides: TGTGCCAGCAGCGACCACGGGAAGGACACTGAAGCTTTCTTT. The chain uses TRBV25-1 and TRBJ1-1; no clear D gene. V was clipped by 6 bases and J by 3 bases, with 14 bases between them. CDR1 MGHDK and CDR2 SYGVNS come from the germline V gene. The CDR3 length is 14 residues.

Notes on this clonotype: A single base separates this from a much larger clone, so it may be a read error. V usage is TRBV7-9 and J usage is TRBJ1-4; D might be TRBD1 (5 bases). This CDR3 spans 17 amino acids. Germline CDR1 reads SEHNR; CDR2 reads FQNEAQ (reference sequence). As DNA, the CDR3 is TGTGCCAGCAGGATGGGGGTGAAGACAGCAACTAATAAAAAACTGTTTTTT. Translation gives CASRMGVKTATNKKLFF.

The table lists this clonotype with a count of one. J is TRBJ1-2 and V is TRBV7-9; 12 bases match TRBD1. The germline gives CDR1 SEHNR, CDR2 FQNEAQ (reference sequence). This CDR3 has 15 amino acids. Unmatched junction bases numbered 7, after V lost 5 bases and J lost 6 bases. The CDR3 sequence: CASSPLGTGGNGYTF. CDR3 coding DNA: TGTGCCAGCAGCCCACTGGGGACAGGGGGCAATGGCTACACCTTC.

The V call is TRBV7-9, the J call TRBJ1-5, with D uncertain. The V gene lost 1 base and the J gene lost 10 bases, with 32 bases spanning the gap. Germline V gene data show CDR1 as SEHNR and CDR2 as FQNEAQ (reference sequence). The CDR3 runs to 20 residues. The CDR3 loop is CASSLVPPHTAGGTPRPQHF. The CDR3 nucleotides read TGTGCCAGCAGCTTAGTGCCCCCCCACACTGCTGGTGGCACACCTAGACCCCAGCATTTT.

The V and J genes are TRBV20-1 and TRBJ1-4, with D unresolved. This CDR3 spans 15 amino acids. Germline V gene lookup returns CDR1 DFQATT and CDR2 SNEGSKA (reference sequence). V lost 2 bases and J 0 bases, leaving 10 bases between the germline ends. DNA of the CDR3: TGCAGTGCTAGAAGACGGGTGGCAACTAATGAAAAACTGTTTTTT. The encoded protein is CSARRRVATNEKLFF.